This TCR beta chain originates from a study of blood T cell repertoires in COVID-19. The method was immunoSEQ multiplex PCR; TCRdb's version includes in-frame clones alone and lacks a portion of them. Among around 280,000 clones listed, around 85% were seen once. There are 16 residues in the CDR3. Germline CDR1 and CDR2: DFQATT and SNEGSKA (reference sequence). Losses at the gene ends were 3 bases for V and 7 bases for J; bases not matched to a gene: 18. What was sequenced was PBMCs or T cells enriched from blood (not recorded which). This receptor was obtained from a woman between 40 and 55 years old who had recovered from COVID-19. The V and J genes are TRBV20-1 and TRBJ2-7; 7 positions match TRBD1. Here the CDR3 DNA reads TGCAGTGCTAGTGACCCCTGGGACAGTCCTCTTAGGGAGCAGTACTTC. Its protein product is CSASDPWDSPLREQYF.